This TCR beta chain was identified in a study of T cell clonotyping in hematopoietic cell transplantation. Notes on the study in general: Pathologically expanded recipient clonotypes increased progressively from day 30 to day 180 as diversity fell. Graft donor and pretransplant recipient Inverse Simpson Index values predicted broader posttransplant TCR diversity.

Profiled with immunoSEQ multiplex PCR; TCRdb holds only in-frame clones, not every one. Of approximately 17,000 clones in the sample, 90% were seen once. V dropped 1 base and J dropped 8 bases, with 9 bases sitting between them. CDR1 is MGHRA, CDR2 YSYEKL, per germline. This CDR3 contains 13 residues. For this clone: Antigen unknown.

Material for sequencing was peripheral blood mononuclear cells. This chain uses TRBV4-1 with TRBJ2-1, with D perhaps matching TRBD1 (7 bases). This receptor was obtained from a man aged 50 or older in good health. Some clones in this sample may be carry-over from other donors' samples. CDR3 coding DNA: TGCGCCAGCAGCCAAGGCAGGGGGGATGAGCAGTTCTTC. This sequence encodes CASSQGRGDEQFF.